Listed below are T cell receptor beta chains from one sample, sequenced in a study of T cells in Graves' hyperthyroidism and ophthalmopathy. TCRdb reanalysed the multiplex PCR reads using MiXCR and keeps one entry per CDR3 protein. The profile covers about 520,000 distinct CDR3 sequences, with roughly 20% appearing a single time and approximately 25% taken by the ten largest. Material for sequencing was blood. All receptors derive from a man between 18 and 29 years old with Graves' hyperthyroidism. Each CDR3 is given with its conserved first and last residue. The order of the fields is CDR3 DNA, CDR3 protein, V gene, clone size, J gene, D gene. A D gene is named only where the DNA matches it firmly. The size of a clone is reported for some rows only, either as once, few or many, or as a class for expanded clones.

CDR3 DNA: TGTGCCAGCAGCCCTACGCGACTCTCCACGCCAGCTTTCTTT
CDR3 protein: CASSPTRLSTPAFF
V gene: TRBV7-8
clone size: many
J gene: TRBJ1-1
D gene: -

CDR3 DNA: TGTGCCTGGAGTGGACTGGTGGGGGGCCAGCCCCAGCATTTT
CDR3 protein: CAWSGLVGGQPQHF
V gene: TRBV30
clone size: -
J gene: TRBJ1-5
D gene: -

CDR3 DNA: TGTGCCAGCAGCCAAGAATGGCGGGAAGAGACCCAGTACTTC
CDR3 protein: CASSQEWREETQYF
V gene: TRBV4-2
clone size: -
J gene: TRBJ2-5
D gene: -

CDR3 DNA: TGTGCCAGCAGTTCCTGGACAGGGGGGGAGATAAACACCGGGGAGCTGTTTTTT
CDR3 protein: CASSSWTGGEINTGELFF
V gene: TRBV6-2/TRBV6-3
clone size: many
J gene: TRBJ2-2
D gene: TRBD1

CDR3 DNA: TGTGCCAGCAGGAGGGGAGGGAATTCACCCCTCCACTTT
CDR3 protein: CASRRGGNSPLHF
V gene: TRBV12-3/TRBV12-4
clone size: many
J gene: TRBJ1-6
D gene: -

CDR3 DNA: TGCAGTGCTAGTGTAGCGGACAGAGGACCGAGGAGTCAGCCCCAGCATTTT
CDR3 protein: CSASVADRGPRSQPQHF
V gene: TRBV20-1
clone size: many
J gene: TRBJ1-5
D gene: -

CDR3 DNA: TGTGCCAGCAGTGCAATAATTACAGGGCGTCCTGAAGCTTTCTTT
CDR3 protein: CASSAIITGRPEAFF
V gene: TRBV27
clone size: few
J gene: TRBJ1-1
D gene: -

CDR3 DNA: TGTGCCAGCAGCGTAAGAGAGGGTAGCCAAGAGACCCAGTACTTC
CDR3 protein: CASSVREGSQETQYF
V gene: TRBV9
clone size: -
J gene: TRBJ2-5
D gene: -

CDR3 DNA: TGCGCCAGCAGCTTGGCCGGGACAGGTGTCCACGAGCAGTACTTC
CDR3 protein: CASSLAGTGVHEQYF
V gene: TRBV5-1
clone size: few
J gene: TRBJ2-7
D gene: TRBD1

CDR3 DNA: TGTGCCAGCAGTTCAGGACAGGGTGGACAGCCCCAGCATTTT
CDR3 protein: CASSSGQGGQPQHF
V gene: TRBV28
clone size: many
J gene: TRBJ1-5
D gene: TRBD1

CDR3 DNA: TGCAGCGTTGTACCGGTCGTCGGGGAGCTGTTTTTT
CDR3 protein: CSVVPVVGELFF
V gene: TRBV29-1
clone size: many
J gene: TRBJ2-2
D gene: -

CDR3 DNA: TGTGCCAGCAGCTTAGGCTGGACCTCAGCCCAGCATTTT
CDR3 protein: CASSLGWTSAQHF
V gene: TRBV11-2
clone size: many
J gene: TRBJ1-5
D gene: -

CDR3 DNA: TGTGCCAGCAGAAAGGCACAGGGTAGCAATCAGCCCCAGCATTTT
CDR3 protein: CASRKAQGSNQPQHF
V gene: TRBV6-2/TRBV6-3
clone size: many
J gene: TRBJ1-5
D gene: -

CDR3 DNA: TGTGCCAGCAGTTTAAGGGGCGCCCTGGGGAACACTGAAGCTTTCTTT
CDR3 protein: CASSLRGALGNTEAFF
V gene: TRBV28
clone size: few
J gene: TRBJ1-1
D gene: -

CDR3 DNA: TGCGCCAGCATGAGGACAGGTTCTTTTTTTGGCTACACCTTC
CDR3 protein: CASMRTGSFFGYTF
V gene: TRBV10-2
clone size: many
J gene: TRBJ1-2
D gene: TRBD1

CDR3 DNA: TGTGCCAGCAGAAAAGACCCCCTTACGAACACCGGGGAGCTGTTTTTT
CDR3 protein: CASRKDPLTNTGELFF
V gene: TRBV6-5
clone size: many
J gene: TRBJ2-2
D gene: -

CDR3 DNA: TGTGCCAGCAGCTTAGTTCCGGCGGAGGACACCAGGGAGCTGTTTTTT
CDR3 protein: CASSLVPAEDTRELFF
V gene: TRBV11-1
clone size: -
J gene: TRBJ2-2
D gene: -

CDR3 DNA: TGCGCCAGCAGCCAAGTGACGGGAGTGTACGAGCAGTACTTC
CDR3 protein: CASSQVTGVYEQYF
V gene: TRBV4-1
clone size: -
J gene: TRBJ2-7
D gene: -

CDR3 DNA: TGTGCCAGCAGTTTAGGGTTCCTAAGGGGTAATTCACCCCTCCACTTT
CDR3 protein: CASSLGFLRGNSPLHF
V gene: TRBV28
clone size: many
J gene: TRBJ1-6
D gene: -

CDR3 DNA: TGTGCCAGCAGTTTAGCCCTTTCAGGGTCTGATAATCAGCCCCAGCATTTT
CDR3 protein: CASSLALSGSDNQPQHF
V gene: TRBV12-3/TRBV12-4
clone size: many
J gene: TRBJ1-5
D gene: -

CDR3 DNA: TGTGCCAGCAGAACGGGACAGGGGGCTGAACAGCCCCAGCATTTT
CDR3 protein: CASRTGQGAEQPQHF
V gene: TRBV28
clone size: many
J gene: TRBJ1-5
D gene: TRBD1

CDR3 DNA: TGTGCCAGCAGTCCTACCTGGGATGCCTCCGAGCAGTACTTC
CDR3 protein: CASSPTWDASEQYF
V gene: TRBV12-3/TRBV12-4
clone size: -
J gene: TRBJ2-7
D gene: -

CDR3 DNA: TGTGCCAGCAGCTTAGGCAGGGCTGGGGCCAACGTCCTGACTTTC
CDR3 protein: CASSLGRAGANVLTF
V gene: TRBV7-2
clone size: many
J gene: TRBJ2-6
D gene: -

CDR3 DNA: TGTGCCAGCAGTTACATGTCCGGCCCCTACGAGCAGTACTTC
CDR3 protein: CASSYMSGPYEQYF
V gene: TRBV6-5
clone size: many
J gene: TRBJ2-7
D gene: -

CDR3 DNA: TGTGCCACCGGACCTCTACTTAGGGATTCACCCCTCCACTTT
CDR3 protein: CATGPLLRDSPLHF
V gene: TRBV6-1
clone size: -
J gene: TRBJ1-6
D gene: -

CDR3 DNA: TGTGCCAGCAGTACGAAAGGGACAAGGTATGGCTACACCTTC
CDR3 protein: CASSTKGTRYGYTF
V gene: TRBV2
clone size: many
J gene: TRBJ1-2
D gene: -

CDR3 DNA: TGTGCCAGCAGTTACTCCGCCAGGCAGGTCCGCAACTATGGCTACACCTTC
CDR3 protein: CASSYSARQVRNYGYTF
V gene: TRBV12-3/TRBV12-4
clone size: -
J gene: TRBJ1-2
D gene: -

CDR3 DNA: TGTGCCAGCAGCTCCGGGACAGGGGGCTTTGGCTACACCTTC
CDR3 protein: CASSSGTGGFGYTF
V gene: TRBV6-5
clone size: many
J gene: TRBJ1-2
D gene: TRBD1

CDR3 DNA: TGCGCCAGCAGCGCAAAAACACAGGGGGCGATGGACGAGCAGTACTTC
CDR3 protein: CASSAKTQGAMDEQYF
V gene: TRBV5-1
clone size: once
J gene: TRBJ2-7
D gene: TRBD1

CDR3 DNA: TGCGCCAGCAGCTACCAATTACCGGGCCAAGGGGGCGAGCAGTACTTC
CDR3 protein: CASSYQLPGQGGEQYF
V gene: TRBV5-1
clone size: few
J gene: TRBJ2-7
D gene: -

CDR3 DNA: TGTGCCAGCAGCGTATCGGGAGTTTCGAGCGAGCAGTACTTC
CDR3 protein: CASSVSGVSSEQYF
V gene: TRBV9
clone size: -
J gene: TRBJ2-7
D gene: -

CDR3 DNA: TGTGCCACCGCCAGGGACATTCTTCTTGCGACTCAGTACTTC
CDR3 protein: CATARDILLATQYF
V gene: TRBV6-1
clone size: few
J gene: TRBJ2-7
D gene: -

CDR3 DNA: TGTGCCTGGATCCCTCTTTCCTCCCGGGGTTCTCAGAACACTGAAGCTTTCTTT
CDR3 protein: CAWIPLSSRGSQNTEAFF
V gene: TRBV30
clone size: -
J gene: TRBJ1-1
D gene: -

CDR3 DNA: TGTGCCAGCAGCGGTGGGACAGGGGGCATAGATGAAGCTTTCTTT
CDR3 protein: CASSGGTGGIDEAFF
V gene: TRBV13
clone size: few
J gene: TRBJ1-1
D gene: TRBD1

CDR3 DNA: TGTGCCAGCAGTCCTCGCGGCCGGATCGGCTACACCTTC
CDR3 protein: CASSPRGRIGYTF
V gene: TRBV27
clone size: once
J gene: TRBJ1-2
D gene: -

CDR3 DNA: TGTGCCAGCAGCGGACAGGGGGCGCTTAAATCCTACGAGCAGTACTTC
CDR3 protein: CASSGQGALKSYEQYF
V gene: TRBV28
clone size: many
J gene: TRBJ2-7
D gene: TRBD1

CDR3 DNA: TGTGCCAGCAGTTTGCCGGCCGAGGGGCAGTACTTC
CDR3 protein: CASSLPAEGQYF
V gene: TRBV28
clone size: -
J gene: TRBJ2-7
D gene: -

CDR3 DNA: TGTGCCAGCAGCGCCTACACGGGAGAATATGGTTACACCTTC
CDR3 protein: CASSAYTGEYGYTF
V gene: TRBV11-1
clone size: once
J gene: TRBJ1-2
D gene: -

CDR3 DNA: TGTGCCAGCAGCTTCCGATTAGGTGGATCTATCGACACTGAAGCTTTCTTT
CDR3 protein: CASSFRLGGSIDTEAFF
V gene: TRBV11-1
clone size: many
J gene: TRBJ1-1
D gene: -